The T cell receptor beta chain under discussion was sequenced for a study of blood T cell repertoires in COVID-19. The overall study: T cells, B-cell-depleted T cells, or PBMCs supplied cDNA or gDNA.

V dropped 4 bases and J dropped 4 bases, with 12 bases sitting between them. Germline V gene sequence: CDR1 SGDLS, CDR2 YYNGEE. The CDR3 runs 14 residues. As originally analysed: Nucleated cell counts were estimated from reference gene primer amplification. Clones were sequenced by immunoSEQ multiplex PCR, and TCRdb holds only the in-frame ones, with some missing. That table furnishes V, J and clone size, whereas the DNA furnished D and trimming. Among 200,000 to 250,000 clones, 70% to 90% were seen once, and the ten largest hold 5.5% to 7.5%. The specimen sequenced was peripheral blood. This TCR derives from an older woman with active or convalescent COVID-19. This chain uses TRBV9 with TRBJ1-5; D call uncertain. CDR3 DNA sequence: TGTGCCAGCAGCCCCACGACTGAGAATCAGCCCCAGCATTTT. The encoded protein is CASSPTTENQPQHF.